This section outlines one T cell receptor beta chain sequence together with its context. As yet, its antigen is unknown. Time point noted: patch test 2, 6 weeks after DPC sensitization. Regarding treatment: therapeutic diphenylcyclopropenone sensitization with weekly scalp DPC. The template was total RNA from unfractionated whole blood. Germline V gives CDR1 DFQATT, CDR2 SNEGSKA (reference sequence). The length of the CDR3 is 14 residues. V was pared by 0 bases and J by 11 bases, with 9 bases of the junction left unmatched. This sample is drawn from a study of human T cells and chemical hapten exposure. Study-level points and caveats: Counts of TCRs above 1 in 1000 frequency stayed unchanged with DPC sensitization.

TCRdb passed the RACE reads through MiXCR, listing each CDR3 protein once. The table includes a few hundred thousand distinct CDR3 sequences, over 6% detected once. The clonotype was recovered from a woman between 18 and 29 years old with alopecia areata. Some clones in this sample may be carry-over from other donors' samples. The material sequenced was whole blood, taken in connection with sensitization to the hapten diphenylcyclopropenone (DPC). V and J are TRBV20-1 and TRBJ2-3; the match to TRBD2 covers 9 bases. The CDR3 loop reads CSARDPAGGPWQYF. The CDR3 coding sequence is TGCAGTGCTAGAGATCCAGCGGGGGGACCATGGCAGTATTTT.